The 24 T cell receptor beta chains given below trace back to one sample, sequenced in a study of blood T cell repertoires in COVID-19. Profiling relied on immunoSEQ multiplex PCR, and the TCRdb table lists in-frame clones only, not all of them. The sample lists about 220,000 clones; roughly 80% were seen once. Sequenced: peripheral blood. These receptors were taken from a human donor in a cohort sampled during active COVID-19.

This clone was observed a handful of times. CDR3 DNA: TGTGCCAGCAGCTCGGGGGAGGGACCGATAGAGACCCAGTACTTC. Encoded protein: CASSSGEGPIETQYF. The gene calls are TRBV5-4 and TRBJ2-5; 7 bases match TRBD2. The junction had 9 bases not matched to a gene; V was cut back by 3 bases and J by 4 bases. The germline gives CDR1 SGHNT, CDR2 YYREEE (reference sequence). The CDR3 loop spans 15 amino acids.

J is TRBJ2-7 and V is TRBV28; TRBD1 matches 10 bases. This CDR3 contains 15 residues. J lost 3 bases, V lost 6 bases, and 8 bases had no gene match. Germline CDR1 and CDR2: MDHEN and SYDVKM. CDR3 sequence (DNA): TGTGCCAGCAGAGGGACAGGGGTATTCTACTACGAGCAGTACTTC. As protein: CASRGTGVFYYEQYF. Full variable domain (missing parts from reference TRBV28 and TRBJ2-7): DVKVTQSSRYLVKRTGEKVFLECVQDMDHENMFWYRQDPGLGLRLIYFSYDVKMKEKGDIPEGYSVSREKKERFSLILESASTNQTSMYLCASRGTGVFYYEQYFGPGTRLTVT.

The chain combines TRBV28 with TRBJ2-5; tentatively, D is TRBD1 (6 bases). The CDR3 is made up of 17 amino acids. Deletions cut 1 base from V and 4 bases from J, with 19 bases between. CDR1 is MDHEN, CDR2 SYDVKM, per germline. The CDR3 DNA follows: TGTGCCAGCAGTTTATCGGGCGAACCGTACAGGGTAGAGACCCAGTACTTC. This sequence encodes CASSLSGEPYRVETQYF.

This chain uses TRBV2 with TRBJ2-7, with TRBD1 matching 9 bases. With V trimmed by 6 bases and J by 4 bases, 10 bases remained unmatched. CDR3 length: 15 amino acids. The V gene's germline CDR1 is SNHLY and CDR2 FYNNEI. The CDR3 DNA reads TGTGCCAGCAGACAGAATAATGACAGGGGGTACGAGCAGTACTTC. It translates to CASRQNNDRGYEQYF.

The CDR3 region is CASSPLTGGYYEQYF. The CDR3 region has the DNA TGTGCCAGCAGCCCCCTCACAGGGGGCTACTACGAGCAGTACTTC. The chain employs TRBV7-9 and TRBJ2-7; 9 bases map to TRBD1. The J segment lost 3 bases and the V segment lost 5 bases, leaving 8 bases of the junction unmatched. Per germline, CDR1 SEHNR and CDR2 FQNEAQ (reference sequence). The CDR3 runs to 15 residues.

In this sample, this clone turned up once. DNA of the CDR3: TGTGCCAGCAGTGCCCAGGGGGCCCCCTTCTATGGCTACACCTTC. It codes for CASSAQGAPFYGYTF. The genes are TRBV27 and TRBJ1-2; TRBD1 agrees at 8 bases. The CDR3 length is 15 residues. Per the germline V gene, CDR1 is MNHEY and CDR2 is SMNVEV (reference sequence). J gave up 4 bases and V 5 bases, and 9 bases lay outside the gene matches.

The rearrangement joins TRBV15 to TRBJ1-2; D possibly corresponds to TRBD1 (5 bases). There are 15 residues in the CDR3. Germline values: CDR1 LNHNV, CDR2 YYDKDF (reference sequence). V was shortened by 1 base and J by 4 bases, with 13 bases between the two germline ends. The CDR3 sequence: CATSRGGEGSYGYTF. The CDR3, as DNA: TGTGCCACCAGCAGAGGGGGGGAAGGGAGCTATGGCTACACCTTC. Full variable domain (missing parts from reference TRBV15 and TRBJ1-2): DAMVIQNPRYQVTQFGKPVTLSCSQTLNHNVMYWYQQKSSQAPKLLFHYYDKDFNNEADTPDNFQSRRPNTSFCFLDIRSPGLGDTAMYLCATSRGGEGSYGYTFGSGTRLTVV.

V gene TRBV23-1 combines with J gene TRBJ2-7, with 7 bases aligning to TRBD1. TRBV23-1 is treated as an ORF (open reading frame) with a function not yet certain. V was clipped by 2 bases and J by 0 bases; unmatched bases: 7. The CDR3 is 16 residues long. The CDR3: CASSQTGTESSYEQYF. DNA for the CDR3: TGCGCCAGCAGTCAAACCGGGACAGAGTCCTCCTACGAGCAGTACTTC.

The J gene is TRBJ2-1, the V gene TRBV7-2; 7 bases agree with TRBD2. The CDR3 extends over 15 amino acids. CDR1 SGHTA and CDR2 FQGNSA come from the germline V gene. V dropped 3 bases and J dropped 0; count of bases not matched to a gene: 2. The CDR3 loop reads CASSFRGSSYNEQFF. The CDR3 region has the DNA TGTGCCAGCAGCTTCCGCGGGAGCTCCTACAATGAGCAGTTCTTC.

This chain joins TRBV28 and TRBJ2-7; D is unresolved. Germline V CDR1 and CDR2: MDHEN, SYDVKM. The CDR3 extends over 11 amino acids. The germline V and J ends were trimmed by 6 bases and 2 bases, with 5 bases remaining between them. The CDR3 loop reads CASRLTYEQYF. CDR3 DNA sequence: TGTGCCAGCAGACTTACCTACGAGCAGTACTTC.

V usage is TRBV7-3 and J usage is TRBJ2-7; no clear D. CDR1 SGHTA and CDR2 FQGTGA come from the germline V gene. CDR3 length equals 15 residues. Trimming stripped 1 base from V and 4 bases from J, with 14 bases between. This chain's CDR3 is CASSLNRGKPYEQYF. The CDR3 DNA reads TGTGCCAGCAGCTTAAATCGAGGAAAACCTTACGAGCAGTACTTC.

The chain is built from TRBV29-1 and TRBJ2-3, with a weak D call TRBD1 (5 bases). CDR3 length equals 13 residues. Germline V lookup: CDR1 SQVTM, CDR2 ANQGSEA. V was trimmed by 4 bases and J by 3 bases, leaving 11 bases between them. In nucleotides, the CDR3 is TGCAGCGTTGGGACATTCAATACAGATACGCAGTATTTT. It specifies CSVGTFNTDTQYF.

CDR3 DNA: TGCGCCAGCAGTCAACCAGGGGGGTACGAGCAGTACTTC. Translation: CASSQPGGYEQYF. The chain recombines TRBV23-1 with TRBJ2-7, with a tentative D call TRBD1 (7 bases). TRBV23-1 is given ORF status, its function remaining uncertain. The V end lost 2 bases, the J end lost 4 bases, and 9 bases lay between the germline ends. The CDR3 runs 13 residues.

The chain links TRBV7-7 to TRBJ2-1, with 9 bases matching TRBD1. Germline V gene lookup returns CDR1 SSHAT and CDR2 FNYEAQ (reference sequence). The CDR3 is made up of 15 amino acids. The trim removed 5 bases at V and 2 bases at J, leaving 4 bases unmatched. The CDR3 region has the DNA TGTGCCAGCAGCCCCGGGACAGGGACCTACAATGAGCAGTTCTTC. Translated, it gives CASSPGTGTYNEQFF.

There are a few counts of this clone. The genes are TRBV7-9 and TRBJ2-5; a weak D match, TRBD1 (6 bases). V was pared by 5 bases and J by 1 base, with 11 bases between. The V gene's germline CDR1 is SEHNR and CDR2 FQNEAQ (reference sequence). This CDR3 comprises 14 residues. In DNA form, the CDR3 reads TGTGCCAGCAGCGGACAGACACTCCAAGAGACCCAGTACTTC. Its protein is CASSGQTLQETQYF.

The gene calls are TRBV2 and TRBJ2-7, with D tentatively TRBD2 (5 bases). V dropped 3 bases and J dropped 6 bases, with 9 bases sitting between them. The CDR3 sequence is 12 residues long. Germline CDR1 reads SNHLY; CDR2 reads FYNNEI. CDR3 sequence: CASSERRSEQYF. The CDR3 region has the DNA TGTGCCAGCAGTGAGCGGAGGTCCGAGCAGTACTTC.

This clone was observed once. The DNA of the CDR3 is TGTGCCAGCAGCCGGACACTCAACCCCGCCCGCCATAATTCACCCCTCCACTTT. It translates to CASSRTLNPARHNSPLHF. The V call is TRBV28, the J call TRBJ1-6, with TRBD1 as a possible D gene (5 bases). CDR1 and CDR2 from the germline V gene are MDHEN and SYDVKM. Trimming took off 6 bases at V and 5 bases at J, with 23 bases between the two ends. The CDR3 has 18 amino acids.

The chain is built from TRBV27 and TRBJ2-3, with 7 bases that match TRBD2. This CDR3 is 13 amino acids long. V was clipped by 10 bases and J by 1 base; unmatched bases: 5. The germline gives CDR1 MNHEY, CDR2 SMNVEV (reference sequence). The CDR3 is CATWGGGTDTQYF. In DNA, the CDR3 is TGTGCCACTTGGGGAGGGGGCACAGATACGCAGTATTTT.

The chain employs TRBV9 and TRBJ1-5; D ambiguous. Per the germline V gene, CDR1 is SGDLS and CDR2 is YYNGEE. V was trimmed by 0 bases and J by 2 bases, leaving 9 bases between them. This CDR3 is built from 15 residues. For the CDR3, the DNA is TGTGCCAGCAGCGTAGGGGGAGAGGGCAATCAGCCCCAGCATTTT. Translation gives CASSVGGEGNQPQHF. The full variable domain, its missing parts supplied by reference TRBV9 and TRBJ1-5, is DSGVTQTPKHLITATGQRVTLRCSPRSGDLSVYWYQQSLDQGLQFLIQYYNGEERAKGNILERFSAQQFPDLHSELNLSSLELGDSALYFCASSVGGEGNQPQHFGDGTRLSIL.

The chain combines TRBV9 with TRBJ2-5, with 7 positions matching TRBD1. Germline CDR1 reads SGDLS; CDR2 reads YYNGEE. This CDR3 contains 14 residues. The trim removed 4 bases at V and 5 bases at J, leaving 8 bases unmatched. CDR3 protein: CASSKQRGRETQYF. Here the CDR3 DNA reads TGTGCCAGCAGCAAACAGAGGGGGCGGGAGACCCAGTACTTC.

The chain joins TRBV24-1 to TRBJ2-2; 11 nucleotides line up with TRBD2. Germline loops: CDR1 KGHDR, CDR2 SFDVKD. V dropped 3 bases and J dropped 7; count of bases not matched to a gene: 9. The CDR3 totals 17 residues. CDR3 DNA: TGTGCCACCAGTGATATTAGCGGGAGGGAACGTGGCGGGGAGCTGTTTTTT. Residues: CATSDISGRERGGELFF.

CDR3 residues: CASSLVVGARGEKLFF. For the CDR3, the DNA is TGCGCCAGCAGCTTGGTGGTGGGGGCGCGAGGTGAAAAACTGTTTTTT. The rearrangement joins TRBV5-1 to TRBJ1-4; D is possibly TRBD1 (6 bases). V lost 0 bases and J lost 7, with 16 bases in between. This CDR3 is 16 amino acids long. Germline lookup yields CDR1 SGHRS and CDR2 YFSETQ.

The CDR3 DNA reads as TGTGCCAGTAGTATAGGAGGCGGAGGGCCTAACTATGGCTACACCTTC. Its translation is CASSIGGGGPNYGYTF. The chain couples TRBV19 to TRBJ1-2; D gene ambiguous. Trimming took off 1 base at V and 0 bases at J, with 12 bases between the two ends. The CDR3 is 16 amino acids. Per germline, CDR1 LNHDA and CDR2 SQIVND (reference sequence).

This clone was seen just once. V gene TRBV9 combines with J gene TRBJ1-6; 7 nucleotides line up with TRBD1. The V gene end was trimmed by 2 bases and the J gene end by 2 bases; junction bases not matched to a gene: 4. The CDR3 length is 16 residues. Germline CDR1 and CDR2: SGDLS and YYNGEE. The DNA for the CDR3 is TGTGCCAGCAGCGTGACAGGGTTCACCTATAATTCACCCCTCCACTTT. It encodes CASSVTGFTYNSPLHF. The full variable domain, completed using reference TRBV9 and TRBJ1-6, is DSGVTQTPKHLITATGQRVTLRCSPRSGDLSVYWYQQSLDQGLQFLIQYYNGEERAKGNILERFSAQQFPDLHSELNLSSLELGDSALYFCASSVTGFTYNSPLHFGNGTRLTVT.